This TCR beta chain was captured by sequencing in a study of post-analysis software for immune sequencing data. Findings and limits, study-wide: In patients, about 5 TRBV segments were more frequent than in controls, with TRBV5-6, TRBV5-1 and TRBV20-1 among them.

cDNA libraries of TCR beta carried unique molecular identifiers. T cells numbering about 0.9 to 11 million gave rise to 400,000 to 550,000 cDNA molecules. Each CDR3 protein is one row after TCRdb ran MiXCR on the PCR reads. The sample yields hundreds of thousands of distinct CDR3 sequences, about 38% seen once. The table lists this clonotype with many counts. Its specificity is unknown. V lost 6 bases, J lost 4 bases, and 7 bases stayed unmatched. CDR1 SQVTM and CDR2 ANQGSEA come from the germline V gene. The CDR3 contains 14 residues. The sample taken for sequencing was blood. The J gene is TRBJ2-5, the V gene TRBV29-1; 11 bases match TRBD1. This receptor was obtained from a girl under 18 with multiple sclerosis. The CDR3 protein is CSVAVGTGGETQYF. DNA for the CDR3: TGCAGCGTGGCGGTCGGGACAGGGGGAGAGACCCAGTACTTC.